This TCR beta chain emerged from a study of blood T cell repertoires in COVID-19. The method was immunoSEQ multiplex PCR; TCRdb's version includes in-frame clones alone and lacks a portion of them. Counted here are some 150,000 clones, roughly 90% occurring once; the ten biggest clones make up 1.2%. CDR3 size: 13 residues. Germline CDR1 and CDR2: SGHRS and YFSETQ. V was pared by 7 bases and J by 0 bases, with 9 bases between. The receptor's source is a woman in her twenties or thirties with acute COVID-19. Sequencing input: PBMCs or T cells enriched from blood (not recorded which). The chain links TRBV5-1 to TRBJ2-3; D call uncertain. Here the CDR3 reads CASHTESTDTQYF. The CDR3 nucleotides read TGCGCCAGCCACACAGAAAGCACAGATACGCAGTATTTT.